This T cell receptor beta chain was sequenced in a study of shared clonotypes between healthy human individuals. The naive CD8 population came from CD45RO-negative cells selected for CCR7, without terminally differentiated effector memory CD45RA+ cells. This CDR3 contains 12 residues. V shed 5 bases and J shed 6 bases, with 11 bases lying between them. The germline CDR1 and CDR2 sequences are PRHDT and FYEKMQ (reference sequence). The repertoire was sequenced with immunoSEQ multiplex PCR; TCRdb's copy has only in-frame clones and lacks some. The table records hundreds of thousands of clones, approximately 96% of them present only once.

The V call is TRBV13, the J call TRBJ2-7; no firm D call. The sequenced material came from naive CD8+ T cells sorted from blood. The clonotype was recovered from a woman under 40 in good health. The CDR3 nucleotides are TGTGCCAGCAGCGAGACCTCTCTCGAGCAGTACTTC. Translated, it gives CASSETSLEQYF.